Listed below are T cell receptor beta chains from one sample, sequenced in a study of cytomegalovirus exposure and HLA in healthy donors. Method: immunoSEQ multiplex PCR; TCRdb's copy keeps in-frame clones and lacks some. This table has 150,000 or so clones, approximately 84% appearing once. Sequenced material: PBMCs. Receptor source: a woman aged 45-65 years in good health and CMV-seropositive. Each CDR3 is given with its conserved first and last residue. The D gene is left open where the match is weak. Clone sizes are given selectively: once, few, many, or a class where the clone is expanded.

clone size	D gene	CDR3 length	V gene	J gene	CDR3 DNA	CDR3 protein
NA	TRBD1	15	TRBV7-2	TRBJ2-1	TGTGCCAGCAGCGTCCGGGACAGGGGCTACAATGAGCAGTTCTTC	CASSVRDRGYNEQFF
NA	NA	12	TRBV4-3	TRBJ2-1	TGCGCCAGCAGCCAAGATAGGGGGAGGCAGTTCTTC	CASSQDRGRQFF
NA	NA	15	TRBV7-2	TRBJ1-5	TGTGCCAGCAGCTTAGCGCCGGGGAGCAATCAGCCCCAGCATTTT	CASSLAPGSNQPQHF
NA	TRBD1	17	TRBV7-2	TRBJ1-2	TGTGCCAGCAGCTCAGAGAGTGGGAGACGGACAGGGCAGGGCTACACCTTC	CASSSESGRRTGQGYTF
once	TRBD1	16	TRBV5-1	TRBJ1-2	TGCGCCAGCAGCTTGCTCCCGGGACAGGGAATAGAGGGCCACACCTTC	CASSLLPGQGIEGHTF
once	NA	13	TRBV7-3	TRBJ2-3	TGTGCCAGCAGCTCCACAATAACGGGTACGCAGTATTTT	CASSSTITGTQYF
NA	NA	17	TRBV14	TRBJ2-2	TGTGCCAGCAGCCATCCCCTGGGGCGGGACTACACCGGGGAGCTGTTTTTT	CASSHPLGRDYTGELFF
NA	TRBD2	16	TRBV19	TRBJ2-6	TGTGCCAGTAGTATTGGGGGGGTTACTGGGGCCAACGTCCTGACTTTC	CASSIGGVTGANVLTF
NA	NA	14	TRBV2	TRBJ1-5	TGTGCCAGCAGTGAGACAGGTACCCCATCGCCCCAGCATTTT	CASSETGTPSPQHF
once	TRBD2	14	TRBV7-2	TRBJ2-7	TGTGCCAGCAGTTCACCTAGCGGAGAGTACGAGCAGTACTTC	CASSSPSGEYEQYF
NA	TRBD1	14	TRBV5-5	TRBJ1-1	TGTGCCAGCAGCACCGGGACAGGGAACACTGAAGCTTTCTTT	CASSTGTGNTEAFF
few	TRBD1	17	TRBV5-1	TRBJ2-5	TGCGCCAGCACCCTAACCGCCGGGGGACAGGTAGCGTGGACCCAGTACTTC	CASTLTAGGQVAWTQYF
NA	NA	17	TRBV7-2	TRBJ2-3	TGTGCCAGCACCCTCCAACCGCGGGATCCCTACACAGATACGCAGTATTTT	CASTLQPRDPYTDTQYF
NA	TRBD1	14	TRBV29-1	TRBJ1-1	TGCAGCGTTGTGTACAGGGGGCTGGACACTGAAGCTTTCTTT	CSVVYRGLDTEAFF
NA	TRBD2	21	TRBV4-3	TRBJ2-1	TGCGCCAGCAGCCAAGATACTCCGGGACTAGCGGGGGGTAGCTCCTACAATGAGCAGTTCTTC	CASSQDTPGLAGGSSYNEQFF
NA	NA	15	TRBV6-5	TRBJ1-2	TGTGCCAGCAGTTACTCAGGGAGCGCTAACTATGGCTACACCTTC	CASSYSGSANYGYTF
NA	TRBD2	15	TRBV28	TRBJ2-3	TGTGCCAGCAGCTTGGAGACTAGCGGGGCGGATACGCAGTATTTT	CASSLETSGADTQYF
NA	TRBD2	15	TRBV7-9	TRBJ2-3	TGTGCCAGCAGCCTTGGGACTAGCGGGAGTGGCACGCAGTATTTT	CASSLGTSGSGTQYF
NA	NA	13	TRBV6-6	TRBJ2-7	TGTGCCAGCAGCCGACTGGAAACCTACGAGCAGTACTTC	CASSRLETYEQYF
NA	TRBD1	15	TRBV7-2	TRBJ1-2	TGTGCCAGCAGCGCGGGGACAGGGGGCAACTATGGCTACACCTTC	CASSAGTGGNYGYTF
NA	NA	13	TRBV19	TRBJ1-5	TGTGCCAGTAGTGGAACAGGCAATCAGCCCCAGCATTTT	CASSGTGNQPQHF
NA	TRBD2	14	TRBV19	TRBJ2-1	TGTGCCAGTATCGCGGGGGGGCCCCACAATGAGCAGTTCTTC	CASIAGGPHNEQFF
NA	NA	14	TRBV19	TRBJ2-1	TGTGCCAGTAGTATTGGCAGGGCCTACAATGAGCAGTTCTTC	CASSIGRAYNEQFF
NA	TRBD1	16	TRBV2	TRBJ1-1	TGTGCCAGCATCTTAGCCGAGACAGGGGCGAACACTGAAGCTTTCTTT	CASILAETGANTEAFF
NA	NA	12	TRBV7-9	TRBJ1-3	TGTGCCAGCAGCCAGGGGGGAAACACCATATATTTT	CASSQGGNTIYF
few	TRBD1	14	TRBV7-6	TRBJ1-6	TGTGCCAGCAGCACGGGGACAGGACATTCACCCCTCCACTTT	CASSTGTGHSPLHF
few	NA	15	TRBV28	TRBJ2-7	TGTGCCAGCGCCGGGGTGGGGGGGGCTGGCTACGAGCAGTACTTC	CASAGVGGAGYEQYF
once	TRBD1	17	TRBV5-4	TRBJ1-1	TGTGCCAGCAGCCTAGGACAGGGCCTCTCTATGAACACTGAAGCTTTCTTT	CASSLGQGLSMNTEAFF
NA	NA	14	TRBV6-6	TRBJ1-1	TGTGCCAGCAGTTACGGGGGCGGGAACACTGAAGCTTTCTTT	CASSYGGGNTEAFF
NA	TRBD1	14	TRBV7-2	TRBJ1-1	TGTGCCAGCAGCTCGGACAGGGTGTATCCTGAAGCTTTCTTT	CASSSDRVYPEAFF
NA	TRBD1	14	TRBV30	TRBJ2-7	TGTGCCTGGACCCGACAGGGGGGCACCTACGAGCAGTACTTC	CAWTRQGGTYEQYF
NA	TRBD2	18	TRBV15	TRBJ2-5	TGTGCCACCAGCAGAGGGGTTGAGGTTGTGGGGAGGGGAGAGACCCAGTACTTC	CATSRGVEVVGRGETQYF